The 23 T cell receptor beta chains in this list originate from one sample, sequenced in a study of beta chain features in type 1 diabetes. Reverse transcription of all isolated RNA meant that expressed TCRB transcripts were sequenced. The table came from immunoSEQ multiplex PCR; TCRdb's copy has only in-frame clones and leaves some out. The table records about 220,000 clones, approximately 10% of them present only once. The specimen sequenced was central memory CD4+ T cells from blood. These receptors all stem from a man between 18 and 35 years old in good health.

This clone was seen more than once but under ten times. The V call is TRBV29-1, the J call TRBJ1-4, with unresolved D. Germline CDR1 and CDR2: SQVTM and ANQGSEA. This CDR3 has 12 residues. Deletions cut 6 bases from V and 6 bases from J, with 11 bases between. The CDR3 reads CSVSDGDEKLFF. The CDR3 DNA sequence: TGCAGCGTCTCAGACGGAGATGAAAAACTGTTTTTT. The full variable domain, in which reference TRBV29-1 and TRBJ1-4 provide the parts outside the CDR3, is SAVISQKPSRDICQRGTSLTIQCQVDSQVTMMFWYRQQPGQSLTLIATANQGSEATYESGFVIDKFPISRPNLTFSTLTVSNMSPEDSSIYLCSVSDGDEKLFFGSGTQLSVL.

This clone has only one observation. The chain has TRBV7-2 and TRBJ1-2, with D possibly matching TRBD1 (6 bases). Between the trimmed V and J ends, which lost 1 base and 1 base, there was a span of 10 bases. The germline V gene encodes CDR1 SGHTA and CDR2 FQGNSA. The CDR3 extends over 15 amino acids. The CDR3 region is CASSLVGGGNYGYTF. As DNA, the CDR3 is TGTGCCAGCAGCTTAGTAGGAGGGGGTAACTATGGCTACACCTTC.

This clone was seen only a few times. This chain connects TRBV30 to TRBJ1-1; D remains ambiguous. The CDR3 totals 11 residues. CDR1 and CDR2 (germline): GTSNPN, SVGIG (reference sequence). The V and J ends lost 3 bases and 1 base respectively, with 3 bases between them. The CDR3 protein is CAWRRNTEAFF. DNA for the CDR3: TGTGCCTGGAGGAGGAACACTGAAGCTTTCTTT.

The CDR3 region has the DNA TGTGCCAGCAGCTTAGCGGGCGCAGTTTGGCGGGAAGATACGCAGTATTTT. Protein sequence: CASSLAGAVWREDTQYF. This chain links TRBV7-2 with TRBJ2-3, with D maybe TRBD2 (6 bases). V was cut by 0 bases and J by 5 bases, with 18 bases left in between. In germline, CDR1 is SGHTA, CDR2 FQGNSA. CDR3 size: 17 residues. Looking up the rest from reference TRBV7-2 and TRBJ2-3 gives the full variable domain: GAGVSQSPSNKVTEKGKDVELRCDPISGHTALYWYRQSLGQGLEFLIYFQGNSAPDKSGLPSDRFSAERTGGSVSTLTIQRTQQEDSAVYLCASSLAGAVWREDTQYFGPGTRLTVL.

This clone has more than one count but fewer than ten. This sequence joins TRBV20-1 and TRBJ2-5; no clear D. The CDR3 loop spans 11 amino acids. V was clipped by 5 bases and J by 5 bases, with 9 bases between them. CDR1 DFQATT and CDR2 SNEGSKA come from the germline V gene (reference sequence). The CDR3 bases are TGCAGTGCTGGCCTGGGGGAGACCCAGTACTTC. Residues: CSAGLGETQYF.

This clone was recorded a few times. The genes are TRBV29-1 and TRBJ2-1, with 8 bases aligning to TRBD2. The V gene end was trimmed by 7 bases and the J gene end by 1 base; junction bases not matched to a gene: 3. The CDR3 is made up of 13 amino acids. Germline assignment: CDR1 SQVTM and CDR2 ANQGSEA. CDR3 in amino acids: CSAPSGSYNEQFF. CDR3 coding DNA: TGCAGCGCCCCTAGCGGGTCCTACAATGAGCAGTTCTTC.

The chain recombines TRBV11-3 with TRBJ1-1; 9 positions match TRBD1. Trimming cost V 5 bases and J 0 bases; bases outside gene matches: 13. CDR3 size: 18 residues. Germline V CDR1 and CDR2: SGHNT, YENEEA. The CDR3 region is CASSKRAGTGRLNTEAFF. The CDR3 bases are TGTGCCAGCAGCAAGCGCGCCGGGACAGGGAGGTTGAACACTGAAGCTTTCTTT.

This clone has just a few counts. This rearrangement joins TRBV7-9 to TRBJ2-7; D is possibly TRBD1 (5 bases). The germline CDR1 and CDR2 sequences are SEHNR and FQNEAQ (reference sequence). CDR3 length: 12 residues. Trimming took 2 bases from V and 6 from J, leaving 8 bases between them. Written as DNA, the CDR3 is TGTGCCAGCAGCTTATACACAGGCGAGCAGTACTTC. The encoded protein is CASSLYTGEQYF.

In this sample, this clone turned up a few times. The V gene is TRBV6-1, the J gene TRBJ2-7; possible D gene TRBD2, 6 bases. Germline lookup yields CDR1 MNHNS and CDR2 SASEGT. CDR3 size: 11 residues. V was trimmed by 5 bases and J by 11 bases, leaving 13 bases between them. The CDR3 here is CASSPGTREYF. CDR3 coding DNA: TGTGCCAGCAGTCCGGGGACTCGGGAGTACTTC.

CDR3 in amino acids: CASGRDFSPDTQYF. The DNA of the CDR3 is TGTGCCAGCGGCCGGGACTTCTCACCAGATACGCAGTATTTT. The chain uses TRBV7-2 and TRBJ2-3, with D tentatively TRBD2 (6 bases). This CDR3 contains 14 residues. Between the trimmed V and J ends, which lost 8 bases and 4 bases, there was a span of 16 bases. Per germline, CDR1 SGHTA and CDR2 FQGNSA.

A word on this clone: A far more abundant clone sits one base away, making this likely a read error. The chain carries TRBV4-1 and TRBJ2-1; the D call may be TRBD1 or TRBD2 (5 bases each). This CDR3 is 16 amino acids long. The germline V gene encodes CDR1 MGHRA and CDR2 YSYEKL. V shed 1 base and J shed 4 bases, with 14 bases lying between them. CDR3 nucleotide sequence: TGCGCCAGCAGCCAAGGGGGGACCCAATTTTACAATGAGCAGTTCTTC. Translating gives CASSQGGTQFYNEQFF.

This clone was detected a few times. This chain uses TRBV5-4 with TRBJ1-1, with a weak D call TRBD1 (5 bases). Per the germline V gene, CDR1 is SGHNT and CDR2 is YYREEE (reference sequence). V was shortened by 0 bases and J by 3 bases, with 6 bases between the two germline ends. CDR3 size: 13 residues. CDR3 loop: CASSLEGHTEAFF. In DNA, the CDR3 is TGTGCCAGCAGCTTGGAGGGGCACACTGAAGCTTTCTTT.

This clone turned up a few times. A much larger clone lies one base from this, so it may be a read error. The sample holds other DNA sequences that translate to the same CDR3. The chain employs TRBV11-2 and TRBJ2-5; D is undetermined. V lost 2 bases, J lost 4 bases, and 2 bases lay in between. The CDR3 loop spans 11 amino acids. CDR1 SGHAT and CDR2 FQNNGV come from the germline V gene. CDR3 amino acids: CASSLLETQYF. The CDR3 bases are TGTGCCAGCAGCTTACTAGAGACCCAGTACTTC.

This clone was counted only a few times. V usage is TRBV29-1 and J usage is TRBJ2-3, with TRBD1 as a possible D gene (5 bases). Trimming stripped 6 bases from V and 2 bases from J, with 18 bases between. This CDR3 has 15 residues. In germline, CDR1 is SQVTM, CDR2 ANQGSEA. CDR3 DNA sequence: TGCAGCGTATTGCGCAGACAGCGCCCCACAGATACGCAGTATTTT. This codes for CSVLRRQRPTDTQYF.

This clone was seen many times. This sequence joins TRBV28 and TRBJ2-6, with D possibly TRBD1 on 5 matching bases. CDR1 and CDR2 (germline): MDHEN, SYDVKM. V gave up 7 bases and J gave up 0 bases, with 13 bases separating them. This CDR3 comprises 16 residues. The CDR3: CASTQRGRSGANVLTF. The CDR3 DNA reads as TGTGCCAGCACTCAAAGGGGTCGCTCTGGGGCCAACGTCCTGACTTTC.

The chain has TRBV27 and TRBJ2-5, with 15 bases fitting TRBD2. CDR1 MNHEY and CDR2 SMNVEV come from the germline V gene (reference sequence). The CDR3 consists of 16 residues. The ends lost 3 bases at V and 5 bases at J; junction bases unmatched: 4. CDR3 in amino acids: CASSLRTSGRGETQYF. CDR3 nucleotide sequence: TGTGCCAGCAGTTTGAGGACTAGCGGGAGGGGTGAGACCCAGTACTTC.

In this sample, this clone turned up a few times. The rearrangement links TRBV28 to TRBJ2-3; a weak D match, TRBD2 (6 bases). Germline V gene lookup returns CDR1 MDHEN and CDR2 SYDVKM. Trimming shortened V by 8 bases and J by 1 base, and 13 bases separated the two germline ends. The CDR3 is 14 residues long. CDR3 residues: CASSGLVGTDTQYF. CDR3 nucleotides: TGTGCCAGCTCGGGACTGGTCGGCACAGATACGCAGTATTTT.

This clone was detected a few times. The chain recombines TRBV7-2 with TRBJ2-4; D is unresolved. This CDR3 spans 16 amino acids. CDR1 is SGHTA and CDR2 is FQGNSA in the germline V gene. The ends were cut back, 4 bases at V and 1 base at J, with 14 bases in the middle. CDR3 coding DNA: TGTGCCAGCAGCTCTAGGTCTACGGTTGCCAAAAACATTCAGTACTTC. Translation gives CASSSRSTVAKNIQYF.

This clone was observed a handful of times. The chain is built from TRBV6-5 and TRBJ2-3; D not certain. There are 13 residues in the CDR3. CDR1 is MNHEY, CDR2 SVGAGI, per germline. Trimming stripped 11 bases from V and 0 bases from J, with 12 bases between. CDR3 in amino acids: CAPDGCSTDTQYF. CDR3 nucleotides: TGTGCCCCGGACGGATGTAGCACAGATACGCAGTATTTT.

The chain recombines TRBV4-1 with TRBJ2-6; 7 positions agree with TRBD1. The CDR3 has 16 residues. V lost 4 bases and J lost 2; bases outside the gene matches: 5. Germline V gives CDR1 MGHRA, CDR2 YSYEKL. This CDR3 is CASSRTGTAGANVLTF. The CDR3 coding sequence is TGCGCCAGCAGCCGCACCGGGACAGCTGGGGCCAACGTCCTGACTTTC.

This clone was counted ten times or more. V gene TRBV29-1 combines with J gene TRBJ2-7, with 7 bases fitting TRBD1. The CDR3 loop spans 12 amino acids. The germline gives CDR1 SQVTM, CDR2 ANQGSEA. With V trimmed by 4 bases and J by 5 bases, 5 bases remained unmatched. CDR3 residues: CSVVRDSDEQYF. For the CDR3, the DNA is TGCAGCGTTGTAAGGGACAGCGACGAGCAGTACTTC.

The CDR3 nucleotides are TGTGCCACCAGTGACAGGGCAGATGAGCAGTTCTTC. As protein: CATSDRADEQFF. This chain links TRBV15 with TRBJ2-1, with 7 bases matching TRBD1. The CDR3 is 12 residues long. Germline V lookup: CDR1 LNHNV, CDR2 YYDKDF (reference sequence). The V and J ends lost 6 bases and 8 bases, in that order; junction bases with no gene match: 4.

This clone was counted many times. This CDR3 reads CASKRALHRSTDTQYF. CDR3 bases: TGTGCCAGCAAACGAGCGCTCCACCGAAGCACAGATACGCAGTATTTT. The rearrangement joins TRBV27 to TRBJ2-3, with unresolved D. The CDR3 loop spans 16 amino acids. Per the germline V gene, CDR1 is MNHEY and CDR2 is SMNVEV (reference sequence). V shed 7 bases and J shed 0 bases, with 17 bases lying between them.